This T cell receptor beta chain was sequenced for a study of human T cells and chemical hapten exposure. Time point denoted: pre-sensitization, week 0. Documented treatment: therapeutic diphenylcyclopropenone sensitization with weekly scalp DPC. TCRdb recomputed calls from the RACE reads with MiXCR, one row per CDR3 protein. The sample has around 300,000 distinct CDR3 sequences, approximately 8% seen once. Germline values: CDR1 SGHNT, CDR2 YYREEE (reference sequence). This CDR3 comprises 16 residues. V dropped 4 bases and J dropped 0 bases, with 17 bases sitting between them. The sequence was obtained from a man aged 18 to 30 with alopecia areata. Some clones in this sample may be carry-over from other donors' samples. The chain couples TRBV5-4 to TRBJ2-7; either TRBD1 or TRBD2 may supply D (5 bases each). Sequenced material: whole blood, taken in connection with sensitization to the hapten diphenylcyclopropenone (DPC). The CDR3 spells CASSTGSGTDSYEQYF. The CDR3 nucleotides read TGTGCCAGCAGCACGGGTTCAGGGACGGACTCCTACGAGCAGTACTTC. Full variable domain (missing parts from reference TRBV5-4 and TRBJ2-7): ETGVTQSPTHLIKTRGQQVTLRCSSQSGHNTVSWYQQALGQGPQFIFQYYREEENGRGNFPPRFSGLQFPNYSSELNVNALELDDSALYLCASSTGSGTDSYEQYFGPGTRLTVT.